This T cell receptor (beta chain) is drawn from a study of cytotoxic CD8 clonotypes in ibrutinib-treated CLL. Profiling relied on immunoSEQ multiplex PCR, and the TCRdb table lists in-frame clones only, not all of them. The sample has 52,000 or so clones; 54% are singletons. This CDR3 comprises 17 residues. Germline lookup yields CDR1 MDHEN and CDR2 SYDVKM. Losses at the gene ends were 5 bases for V and 5 bases for J; bases not matched to a gene: 9. Sequences were derived from PBMCs, sampled at disease progression, from a patient treated with ibrutinib. This clonotype originated in a human donor with chronic lymphocytic leukemia. The V gene is TRBV28, the J gene TRBJ2-3; TRBD2 aligns across 14 bases. In DNA form, the CDR3 reads TGTGCCAGCAGTCCGTCGACTAGCGGGGGGGCTAGAGATACGCAGTATTTT. Its translation: CASSPSTSGGARDTQYF. Looking up the rest from reference TRBV28 and TRBJ2-3 gives the full variable domain: DVKVTQSSRYLVKRTGEKVFLECVQDMDHENMFWYRQDPGLGLRLIYFSYDVKMKEKGDIPEGYSVSREKKERFSLILESASTNQTSMYLCASSPSTSGGARDTQYFGPGTRLTVL.